The 13 T cell receptor beta chains below all came from one sample that was sequenced in a study of T cell responses to AZD1222 COVID-19 vaccine. Profiling relied on immunoSEQ multiplex PCR, and the TCRdb table lists in-frame clones only, not all of them. The table has roughly 150,000 clones, about 89% seen once. The source material was peripheral blood, sampled on day 0 of AZD1222 vaccination. The receptors stem from an adult in good health.

The chain recombines TRBV7-8 with TRBJ2-7; tentative D call: TRBD2 (5 bases). This CDR3 spans 16 amino acids. The germline V gene encodes CDR1 SGHVS and CDR2 FQNEAQ. Trimming took 0 bases from V and 2 from J, leaving 14 bases between them. CDR3 in amino acids: CASSLARAVTPYEQYF. In DNA form, the CDR3 reads TGTGCCAGCAGCTTAGCGCGAGCGGTGACGCCCTACGAGCAGTACTTC.

V and J are TRBV5-1 and TRBJ2-6; 8 nucleotides match TRBD1. The junction had 6 bases not matched to a gene; V was cut back by 4 bases and J by 0 bases. Germline assignment: CDR1 SGHRS and CDR2 YFSETQ. The CDR3 covers 17 residues. As DNA, the CDR3 is TGCGCCAGCAGCCTCCGGACAGGGTCCTCTGGGGCCAACGTCCTGACTTTC. Residues: CASSLRTGSSGANVLTF.

This clone appeared a few times. This chain uses TRBV6-5 with TRBJ1-6, with TRBD1 as a possible D gene (6 bases). Germline values: CDR1 MNHEY, CDR2 SVGAGI. The CDR3 consists of 13 residues. The ends were cut back, 5 bases at V and 6 bases at J, with 8 bases in the middle. CDR3 nucleotide sequence: TGTGCCAGCAGTAAGGACAGTAATTCACCCCTCCACTTT. Its translation is CASSKDSNSPLHF.

The chain has TRBV4-1 and TRBJ1-1; D gene uncertain. The germline gives CDR1 MGHRA, CDR2 YSYEKL. V was shortened by 1 base and J by 0 bases, with 9 bases between the two germline ends. The CDR3 extends over 15 amino acids. The CDR3, as DNA: TGCGCCAGCAGCCAAGTCGTGCCAGTGAACACTGAAGCTTTCTTT. Protein sequence: CASSQVVPVNTEAFF.

This sequence joins TRBV28 and TRBJ1-2; D gene unclear. The CDR3 sequence is 17 residues long. V dropped 4 bases and J dropped 5 bases, with 23 bases sitting between them. In germline, CDR1 is MDHEN, CDR2 SYDVKM. In DNA, the CDR3 is TGTGCCAGCAGTTCCCCCCAGTTGGGAGGAGGGAGATATGGCTACACCTTC. Protein: CASSSPQLGGGRYGYTF.

V is TRBV11-2 and J is TRBJ2-7; possible D gene TRBD2, 5 bases. The CDR3 sequence is 13 residues long. Germline V gives CDR1 SGHAT, CDR2 FQNNGV. V lost 2 bases to trimming and J lost 5 bases, with 10 bases between them. The CDR3 protein is CASSLNSEHEQYF. The CDR3 region has the DNA TGTGCCAGCAGCTTAAATAGCGAACACGAGCAGTACTTC.

This clone was seen once. The genes are TRBV5-4 and TRBJ2-7; 8 positions match TRBD1. V dropped 7 bases and J dropped 1; count of bases not matched to a gene: 10. Germline CDR1 and CDR2: SGHNT and YYREEE (reference sequence). The CDR3 has 15 residues. CDR3 bases: TGTGCCAGCTGGCGAACCGGGACAGGATCCTACGAGCAGTACTTC. Protein sequence: CASWRTGTGSYEQYF.

The gene calls are TRBV6-5 and TRBJ1-2, with TRBD1 matching 8 bases. From germline, CDR1 is MNHEY and CDR2 SVGAGI. With V trimmed by 5 bases and J by 5 bases, 7 bases remained unmatched. The CDR3 covers 14 residues. CDR3 sequence: CASSPRTGGYGYTF. The CDR3 DNA is TGTGCCAGCAGTCCTCGAACAGGGGGATATGGCTACACCTTC.

This clone was detected only a few times. This rearrangement joins TRBV12-3 or TRBV12-4 to TRBJ2-3; D is unclear. The CDR3 spans 13 residues. V gave up 8 bases and J gave up 1 base, with 10 bases separating them. CDR3 in amino acids: CASVDPRTDTQYF. The CDR3 bases are TGTGCCAGCGTTGACCCTCGCACAGATACGCAGTATTTT.

J is TRBJ2-5 and V is TRBV13; D uncertain. Trimming stripped 5 bases from V and 0 bases from J, with 4 bases between. Per the germline V gene, CDR1 is PRHDT and CDR2 is FYEKMQ (reference sequence). CDR3 length equals 12 residues. Written as DNA, the CDR3 is TGTGCCAGCAGCCGGTACCAAGAGACCCAGTACTTC. Amino acid sequence: CASSRYQETQYF.

The V and J genes are TRBV28 and TRBJ1-2, with 7 bases matching TRBD1. J was trimmed by 3 bases and V by 5 bases; bases with no gene match: 9. The CDR3 runs 15 residues. CDR1 and CDR2 (germline): MDHEN, SYDVKM. The CDR3, as DNA: TGTGCCAGCAGTATCACCGGGACAGCTGACTATGGCTACACCTTC. Translated: CASSITGTADYGYTF.

The J gene is TRBJ2-7, the V gene TRBV5-1; no clear D. Germline V gives CDR1 SGHRS, CDR2 YFSETQ. This CDR3 spans 12 amino acids. Trimming took off 4 bases at V and 0 bases at J, with 5 bases between the two ends. The CDR3 loop is CASSHSSYEQYF. CDR3 nucleotides: TGCGCCAGCAGCCACTCCTCCTACGAGCAGTACTTC.

The chain recombines TRBV5-5 with TRBJ1-5, with TRBD1 matching 9 bases. V was clipped by 2 bases and J by 6 bases; unmatched bases: 6. The CDR3 loop spans 15 amino acids. Germline values: CDR1 SGHKS, CDR2 YYEKEE (reference sequence). CDR3 in amino acids: CASSFSGQGFQPQHF. DNA for the CDR3: TGTGCCAGCAGCTTTTCGGGACAGGGTTTTCAGCCCCAGCATTTT.